The 14 T cell receptor beta chains below all came from one sample that was sequenced in a study of vaccination and CD4 T cells after COVID-19. Their antigen targets remain unknown. The Oncomine TCR Beta short-read assay sequenced DNA from cultured CD4+ T cells. MiXCR, applied by TCRdb to the PCR reads, yields one record per CDR3 protein. This table holds around 19,000 distinct CDR3 sequences, 43% found once. Documented treatment: roughly 11-day PBMC culture with coronavirus spike peptide pools or control peptides (ViraFEST assay). Sequencing used CD4+ T cells from blood, cultured in vitro, obtained after SARS-CoV-2 vaccination. The receptors come from a human donor who had recovered from COVID-19.

This clonotype showed up just a few times. The V and J genes are TRBV5-4 and TRBJ1-6; D perhaps matches TRBD1 (5 bases). V lost 0 bases and J 10 bases, leaving 14 bases between the germline ends. CDR1 is SGHNT and CDR2 is YYREEE in the germline V gene (reference sequence). CDR3 length: 15 amino acids. Written as DNA, the CDR3 is TGTGCCAGCAGCTTGGAGACAGTAAGGGACTCACCCCTCCACTTT. Translation: CASSLETVRDSPLHF.

The chain employs TRBV10-2 and TRBJ1-2; TRBD1 is a possible D gene (5 bases). Trimming took off 5 bases at V and 2 bases at J, with 9 bases between the two ends. Germline V CDR1 and CDR2: WSHSY, SAAADI. The CDR3 covers 13 residues. In DNA, the CDR3 is TGCGCCAGCAGTTTCAGGACAAACTATGGCTACACCTTC. Its protein is CASSFRTNYGYTF.

The chain links TRBV19 to TRBJ1-1; D gene uncertain. V shed 7 bases and J shed 1 base, with 10 bases lying between them. The CDR3 has 13 residues. Per the germline V gene, CDR1 is LNHDA and CDR2 is SQIVND (reference sequence). In DNA form, the CDR3 reads TGTGCCAGTATGAAGGAACGGAACACTGAAGCTTTCTTT. This gives the protein CASMKERNTEAFF.

This sequence joins TRBV7-9 and TRBJ2-7; 8 bases match TRBD2. The CDR3 runs to 15 residues. Unmatched junction bases numbered 9, after V lost 6 bases and J lost 2 bases. Germline CDR1 SEHNR, CDR2 FQNEAQ (reference sequence). The CDR3 nucleotides read TGTGCCAGCAGTACTGGGGCTAGCGGGCCCTACGAGCAGTACTTC. It is translated as CASSTGASGPYEQYF.

The rearrangement uses TRBV4-1 and TRBJ1-1; unclear D gene. The CDR3 runs to 13 residues. The V and J ends lost 5 bases and 3 bases respectively, with 10 bases between them. Germline V lookup: CDR1 MGHRA, CDR2 YSYEKL. The CDR3 DNA reads as TGCGCCAGCAGCGTGCCGGGCGACACTGAAGCTTTCTTT. This encodes CASSVPGDTEAFF.

A few counts support this clonotype. This rearrangement joins TRBV20-1 to TRBJ1-5, with D unclear. The CDR3 spans 14 residues. The V end was cut by 2 bases, the J end by 0 bases, with 8 bases between. Germline CDR1 and CDR2: DFQATT and SNEGSKA (reference sequence). The CDR3 is CSARQAYSNQPQHF. The CDR3 coding sequence is TGCAGTGCTAGACAGGCCTATAGCAATCAGCCCCAGCATTTT.

The chain combines TRBV7-2 with TRBJ2-3; 9 bases fit TRBD2. This CDR3 comprises 14 residues. Trimming cost V 4 bases and J 3 bases; bases outside gene matches: 2. Germline CDR1 reads SGHTA; CDR2 reads FQGNSA. Written as DNA, the CDR3 is TGTGCCAGCAGCTCGGGACTAGCAACAGATACGCAGTATTTT. This translates into CASSSGLATDTQYF. Based on the CDR3 plus reference TRBV7-2 and TRBJ2-3, the full variable domain is GAGVSQSPSNKVTEKGKDVELRCDPISGHTALYWYRQSLGQGLEFLIYFQGNSAPDKSGLPSDRFSAERTGGSVSTLTIQRTQQEDSAVYLCASSSGLATDTQYFGPGTRLTVL.

The chain carries TRBV20-1 and TRBJ1-2; no reliable D call. V was trimmed by 4 bases and J by 1 base, leaving 13 bases between them. Germline CDR1 is DFQATT and CDR2 is SNEGSKA (reference sequence). The CDR3 covers 14 residues. CDR3 residues: CSANRDTLNYGYTF. DNA for the CDR3: TGCAGTGCTAACCGTGACACGCTTAACTATGGCTACACCTTC.

The chain recombines TRBV12-1 with TRBJ2-5; TRBD2, the table's D call, was not compared with the DNA. TRBV12-1 is described as a pseudogene. This CDR3 comprises 14 residues. The CDR3 DNA follows: TGTGCCAGCAGCCCCCAGGCTAGCAAAGAGACCCAGTACTTC. Protein: CASSPQASKETQYF.

The rearrangement links TRBV19 to TRBJ2-5; D ambiguous. Germline V gene data show CDR1 as LNHDA and CDR2 as SQIVND (reference sequence). Trimming left V 3 bases short and J 5 bases short, with 19 bases between. CDR3 length: 16 residues. The CDR3 loop is CASSMVRSGDSETQYF. The CDR3 nucleotides are TGTGCCAGTAGTATGGTCAGGTCGGGCGACTCGGAGACCCAGTACTTC.

This clonotype was observed a handful of times. J is TRBJ1-2 and V is TRBV19; 12 bases are a match to TRBD1. CDR1 is LNHDA, CDR2 SQIVND, per germline (reference sequence). V dropped 6 bases and J dropped 6; count of bases not matched to a gene: 5. The CDR3 extends over 14 amino acids. CDR3 coding DNA: TGTGCCAGTAGCGGGACAGGGGGCTTGGATGGCTACACCTTC. Translated, it gives CASSGTGGLDGYTF.

The chain carries TRBV19 and TRBJ2-7; 10 positions agree with TRBD1. The CDR3 is made up of 15 amino acids. V gave up 4 bases and J gave up 6 bases; unmatched junction bases: 9. Germline assignment: CDR1 LNHDA and CDR2 SQIVND (reference sequence). CDR3 region: CASSSRVGTGVEQYF. For the CDR3, the DNA is TGTGCCAGTAGTAGCCGCGTCGGGACAGGGGTCGAGCAGTACTTC.

The rearrangement uses TRBV6-5 and TRBJ2-3, with 7 bases that match TRBD2. V lost 4 bases to trimming and J lost 1 base; unmatched junction nucleotides: 11. This CDR3 region has 17 residues. Germline lookup yields CDR1 MNHEY and CDR2 SVGAGI. The CDR3 sequence: CASSSLTSILGTDTQYF. CDR3 sequence (DNA): TGTGCCAGCAGTTCCCTGACTAGCATACTCGGCACAGATACGCAGTATTTT.

This chain uses TRBV27 with TRBJ2-7, with D perhaps matching TRBD1 (5 bases). Germline V gene lookup returns CDR1 MNHEY and CDR2 SMNVEV (reference sequence). Trimming took 6 bases from V and 4 from J, leaving 19 bases between them. The length of the CDR3 is 15 residues. The CDR3 reads CASSREGALRYEQYF. The CDR3 DNA sequence: TGTGCCAGCAGCCGCGAAGGGGCCCTAAGATACGAGCAGTACTTC.